Here is one T cell receptor (beta chain) with its context. Its antigen is still unknown. The sample is drawn from a study of shared clonotypes between healthy human individuals. The protocol was immunoSEQ multiplex PCR, while the TCRdb copy is restricted to in-frame clones and leaves out a portion. The repertoire holds some 980,000 clones, over 75% seen once, with about 1.5% in the top ten. V trimming: 4 bases; J trimming: 5 bases; junction bases outside the gene matches: 7. The CDR3 contains 15 residues. Germline V gene sequence: CDR1 MGHRA, CDR2 YSYEKL. Broader study findings: All-four-donor shared clonotypes had higher generation probabilities than non-shared clonotypes did.

The receptor was derived from a man between 18 and 29 years old in good health. V is TRBV4-1 and J is TRBJ1-4, with TRBD1 identical over 7 bases. Sequencing was carried out using memory CD4+ T cells sorted from blood. Subset specified: CD45RA-negative fraction. The CDR3 nucleotides are TGCGCCAGCAGCCGACCGGGACAGTCAAATGAAAAACTGTTTTTT. Protein product: CASSRPGQSNEKLFF.